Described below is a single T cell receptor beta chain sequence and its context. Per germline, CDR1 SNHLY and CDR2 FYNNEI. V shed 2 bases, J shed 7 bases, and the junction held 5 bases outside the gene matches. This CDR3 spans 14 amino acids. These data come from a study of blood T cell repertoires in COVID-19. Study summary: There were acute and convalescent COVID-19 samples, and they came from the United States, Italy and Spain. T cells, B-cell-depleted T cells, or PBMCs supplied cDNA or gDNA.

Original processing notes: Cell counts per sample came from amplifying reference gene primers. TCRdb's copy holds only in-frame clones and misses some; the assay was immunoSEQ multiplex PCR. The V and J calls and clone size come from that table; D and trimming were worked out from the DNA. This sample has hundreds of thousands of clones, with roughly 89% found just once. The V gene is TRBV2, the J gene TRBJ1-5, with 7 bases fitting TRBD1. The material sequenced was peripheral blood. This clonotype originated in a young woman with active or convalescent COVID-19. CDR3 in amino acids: CASSEMTGFQPQHF. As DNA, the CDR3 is TGTGCCAGCAGTGAAATGACAGGGTTCCAGCCCCAGCATTTT.